This T cell receptor (beta chain) was captured by sequencing in a study of CD8+CD57+ T cells in acquired aplastic anemia. Whole-study results and caveats: Patients and controls had CD8+ Simpson's diversity values that were not significantly distinct. Common to patients and controls were roughly 30 CD8+ CDR3 sequences.

A note on this clonotype: Its antigen is unknown.

The template for TCR beta VDJ and CDR3 sequence profiling was genomic DNA. TCRdb reanalysed the reads using MiXCR and keeps one entry per CDR3 protein. This sample has approximately 300,000 distinct CDR3 sequences, with roughly 59% found just once. Patients picked for sequencing had shown CD8+CD57+ cell expansion detected by flow cytometry. Everyone among the patients had severe acquired aplastic anemia. No therapy was given to patients before blood sampling. The clonotype comes from a human donor with aplastic anemia. Sequencing input: sorted CD4+, CD8+, or CD8+CD57+ T cells (not recorded which) from PBMCs.

The CDR3 protein is CASSFDGRADTQYF. In DNA, the CDR3 is TGTGCCAGCAGCTTCGACGGGAGGGCAGATACGCAGTATTTT. The chain has TRBV7-2 and TRBJ2-3, with 8 bases lining up with TRBD2. This CDR3 is built from 14 residues. Looked up from germline, CDR1 is SGHTA and CDR2 is FQGNSA. V shed 3 bases and J 4 bases; nucleotides not matched to a gene: 3. Full variable domain (missing parts from reference TRBV7-2 and TRBJ2-3): GAGVSQSPSNKVTEKGKDVELRCDPISGHTALYWYRQSLGQGLEFLIYFQGNSAPDKSGLPSDRFSAERTGGSVSTLTIQRTQQEDSAVYLCASSFDGRADTQYFGPGTRLTVL.